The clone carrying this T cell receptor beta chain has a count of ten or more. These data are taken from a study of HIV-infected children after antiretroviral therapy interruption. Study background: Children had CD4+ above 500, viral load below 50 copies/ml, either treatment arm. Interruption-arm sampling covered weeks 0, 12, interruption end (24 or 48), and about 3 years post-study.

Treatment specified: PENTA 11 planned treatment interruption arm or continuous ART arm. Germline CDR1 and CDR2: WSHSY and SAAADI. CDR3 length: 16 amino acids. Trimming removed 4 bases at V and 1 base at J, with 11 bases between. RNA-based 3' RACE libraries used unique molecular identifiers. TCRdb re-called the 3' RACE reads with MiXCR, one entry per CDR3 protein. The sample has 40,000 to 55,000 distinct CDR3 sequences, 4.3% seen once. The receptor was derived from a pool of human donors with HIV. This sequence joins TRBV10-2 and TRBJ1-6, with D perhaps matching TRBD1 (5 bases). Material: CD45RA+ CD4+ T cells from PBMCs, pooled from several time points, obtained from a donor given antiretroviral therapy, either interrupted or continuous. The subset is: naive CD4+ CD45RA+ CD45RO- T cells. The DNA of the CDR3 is TGCGCCAGCAGTGGTACAGGCCTTTCCTATAATTCACCCCTCCACTTT. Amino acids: CASSGTGLSYNSPLHF.